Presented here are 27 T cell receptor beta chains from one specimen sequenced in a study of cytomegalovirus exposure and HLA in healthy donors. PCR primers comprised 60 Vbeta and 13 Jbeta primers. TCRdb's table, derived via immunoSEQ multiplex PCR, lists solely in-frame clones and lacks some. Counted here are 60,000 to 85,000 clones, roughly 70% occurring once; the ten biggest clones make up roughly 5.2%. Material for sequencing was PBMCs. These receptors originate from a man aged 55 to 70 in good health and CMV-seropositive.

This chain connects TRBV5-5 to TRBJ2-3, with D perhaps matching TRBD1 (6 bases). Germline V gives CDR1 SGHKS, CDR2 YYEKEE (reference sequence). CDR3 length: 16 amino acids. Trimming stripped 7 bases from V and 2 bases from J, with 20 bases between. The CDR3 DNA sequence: TGTGCCAGCGGCCCTCTTTGGGCAGGGGTCACAGATACGCAGTATTTT. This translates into CASGPLWAGVTDTQYF.

CDR3 sequence (DNA): TGCGCCAGCAGGGGGGCTCCGGGGACCTACAATGAGCAGTTCTTC. This encodes CASRGAPGTYNEQFF. The rearrangement joins TRBV5-1 to TRBJ2-1; D might be TRBD1 (6 bases). The V end lost 5 bases, the J end lost 2 bases, and 14 bases lay between the germline ends. The CDR3 runs 15 residues. CDR1 is SGHRS, CDR2 YFSETQ, per germline.

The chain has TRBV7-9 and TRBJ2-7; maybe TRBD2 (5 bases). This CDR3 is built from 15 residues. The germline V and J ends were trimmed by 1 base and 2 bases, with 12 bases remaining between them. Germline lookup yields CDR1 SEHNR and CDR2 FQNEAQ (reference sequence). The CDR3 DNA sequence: TGTGCCAGCAGCTTAGGCAAGCGGAGTACCTACGAGCAGTACTTC. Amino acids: CASSLGKRSTYEQYF.

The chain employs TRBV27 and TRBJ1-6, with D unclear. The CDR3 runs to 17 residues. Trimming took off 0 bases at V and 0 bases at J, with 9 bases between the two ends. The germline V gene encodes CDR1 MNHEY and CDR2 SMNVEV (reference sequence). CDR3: CASSLSEISSYNSPLHF. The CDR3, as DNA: TGTGCCAGCAGTTTATCCGAGATAAGCTCCTATAATTCACCCCTCCACTTT.

The DNA for the CDR3 is TGTGCCAGCAGCTTAGTGGGTAGGGGTAACTCACCCCTCCACTTT. Amino acid sequence: CASSLVGRGNSPLHF. This rearrangement joins TRBV11-2 to TRBJ1-6; possibly TRBD1 for D (5 bases). The CDR3 totals 15 residues. Per germline, CDR1 SGHAT and CDR2 FQNNGV. The V end was cut by 1 base, the J end by 10 bases, with 14 bases between.

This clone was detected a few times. The CDR3 here is CASSLGNYQPQHF. In nucleotides, the CDR3 is TGTGCCAGCAGTTTGGGCAACTATCAGCCCCAGCATTTT. The rearrangement joins TRBV28 to TRBJ1-5; no definite D call. V lost 3 bases, J lost 5 bases, and 8 bases lay in between. Germline V gene data show CDR1 as MDHEN and CDR2 as SYDVKM. This CDR3 contains 13 residues.

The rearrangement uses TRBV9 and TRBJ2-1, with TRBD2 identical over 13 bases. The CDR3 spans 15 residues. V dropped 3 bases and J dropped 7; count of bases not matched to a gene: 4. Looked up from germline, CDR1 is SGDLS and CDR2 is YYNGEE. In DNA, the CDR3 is TGTGCCAGCAGCGCCGGACTAGCGGGAGAGAATGAGCAGTTCTTC. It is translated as CASSAGLAGENEQFF.

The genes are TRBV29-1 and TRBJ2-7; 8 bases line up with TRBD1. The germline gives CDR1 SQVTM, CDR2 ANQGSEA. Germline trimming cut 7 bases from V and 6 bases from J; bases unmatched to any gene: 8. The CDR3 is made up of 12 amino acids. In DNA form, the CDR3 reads TGCAGCGCCCAGGGACAGGAACGCGAGCAGTACTTC. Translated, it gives CSAQGQEREQYF.

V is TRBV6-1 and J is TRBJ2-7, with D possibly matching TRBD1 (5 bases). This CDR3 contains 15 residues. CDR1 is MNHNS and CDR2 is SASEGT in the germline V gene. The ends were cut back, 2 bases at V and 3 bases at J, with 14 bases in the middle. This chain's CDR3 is CASSEPGAGNYEQYF. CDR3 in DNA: TGTGCCAGCAGTGAACCAGGTGCAGGGAACTACGAGCAGTACTTC.

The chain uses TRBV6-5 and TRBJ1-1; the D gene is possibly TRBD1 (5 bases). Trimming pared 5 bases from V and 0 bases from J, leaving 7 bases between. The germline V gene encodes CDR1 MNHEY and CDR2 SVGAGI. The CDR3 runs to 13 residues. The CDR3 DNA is TGTGCCAGCAGTCAGGGAATGAACACTGAAGCTTTCTTT. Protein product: CASSQGMNTEAFF.

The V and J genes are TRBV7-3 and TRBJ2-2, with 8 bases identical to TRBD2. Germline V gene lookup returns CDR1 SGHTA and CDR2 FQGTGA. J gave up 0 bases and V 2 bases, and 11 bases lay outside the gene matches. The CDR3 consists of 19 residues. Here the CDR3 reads CASSLYLAGNFANTGELFF. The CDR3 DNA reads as TGTGCCAGCAGCTTATACCTAGCGGGTAACTTCGCGAACACCGGGGAGCTGTTTTTT.

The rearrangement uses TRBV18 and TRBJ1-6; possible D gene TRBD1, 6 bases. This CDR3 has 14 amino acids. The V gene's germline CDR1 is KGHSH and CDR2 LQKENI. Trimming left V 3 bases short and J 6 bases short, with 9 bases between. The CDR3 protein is CASSPGQPNSPLHF. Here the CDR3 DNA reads TGTGCCAGCTCACCGGGACAACCTAATTCACCCCTCCACTTT.

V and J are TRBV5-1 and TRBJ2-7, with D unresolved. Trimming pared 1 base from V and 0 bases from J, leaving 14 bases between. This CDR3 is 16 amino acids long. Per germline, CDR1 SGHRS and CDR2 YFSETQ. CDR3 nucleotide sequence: TGCGCCAGCAGCTTGAGTTGGCCCCTGAACTCCTACGAGCAGTACTTC. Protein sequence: CASSLSWPLNSYEQYF.

The CDR3, as DNA: TGTGCCAGCAACCCCGGGGGGGACAGATTCGAGCAGTACTTC. It yields the protein CASNPGGDRFEQYF. This chain joins TRBV5-5 and TRBJ2-7, with D perhaps TRBD2 (8 bases). The ends were cut back, 6 bases at V and 6 bases at J, with 19 bases in the middle. This CDR3 has 14 residues. CDR1 is SGHKS and CDR2 is YYEKEE in the germline V gene (reference sequence).

The CDR3, as DNA: TGTGCCAGCAGTCCCTATAGCGGGAGATATGAGCAGTTCTTC. Its translation: CASSPYSGRYEQFF. The J gene is TRBJ2-1, the V gene TRBV27; 9 bases agree with TRBD2. CDR3 length equals 14 residues. Germline loops: CDR1 MNHEY, CDR2 SMNVEV (reference sequence). V trimming: 5 bases; J trimming: 8 bases; junction bases outside the gene matches: 7.

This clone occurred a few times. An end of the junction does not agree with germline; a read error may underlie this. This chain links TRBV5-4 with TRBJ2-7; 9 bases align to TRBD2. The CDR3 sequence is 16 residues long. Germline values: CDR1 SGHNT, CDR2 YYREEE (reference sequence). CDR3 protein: CASSQDRLAGTYEQYF. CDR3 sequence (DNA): TGCGCCAGCAGCCAAGACCGGCTAGCGGGGACCTACGAGCAGTACTTC.

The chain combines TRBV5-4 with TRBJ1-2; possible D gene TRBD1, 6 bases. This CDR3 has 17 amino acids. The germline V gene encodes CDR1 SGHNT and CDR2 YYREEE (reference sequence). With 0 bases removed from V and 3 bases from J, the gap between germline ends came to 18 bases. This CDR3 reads CASSLVGARELDYGYTF. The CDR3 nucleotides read TGTGCCAGCAGCTTGGTGGGGGCGAGGGAATTGGACTATGGCTACACCTTC.

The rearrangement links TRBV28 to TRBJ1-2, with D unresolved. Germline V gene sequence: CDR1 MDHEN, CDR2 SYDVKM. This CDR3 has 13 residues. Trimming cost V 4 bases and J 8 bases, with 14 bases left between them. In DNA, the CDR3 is TGTGCCAGCAGTTACCCGGCGCGGCAGGGCTACACCTTC. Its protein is CASSYPARQGYTF.

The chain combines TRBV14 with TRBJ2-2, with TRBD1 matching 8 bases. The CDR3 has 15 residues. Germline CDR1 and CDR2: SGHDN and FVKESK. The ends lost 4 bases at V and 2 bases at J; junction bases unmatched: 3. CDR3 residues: CASSPGQVNTGELFF. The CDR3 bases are TGTGCCAGCAGCCCGGGACAGGTTAACACCGGGGAGCTGTTTTTT.

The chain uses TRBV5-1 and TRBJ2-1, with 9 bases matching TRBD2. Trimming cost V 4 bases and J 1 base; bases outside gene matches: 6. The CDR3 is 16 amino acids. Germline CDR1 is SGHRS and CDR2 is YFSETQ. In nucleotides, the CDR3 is TGCGCCAGCAGCGCCTTGGCGGGGGGGTCCTACAATGAGCAGTTCTTC. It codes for CASSALAGGSYNEQFF.

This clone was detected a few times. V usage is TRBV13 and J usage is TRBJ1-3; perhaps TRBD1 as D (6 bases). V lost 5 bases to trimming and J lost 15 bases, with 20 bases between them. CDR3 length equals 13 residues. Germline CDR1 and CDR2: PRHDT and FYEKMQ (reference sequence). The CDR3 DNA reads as TGTGCCAGCAGCCCACGAGGGGCTAAAGGGGGATATTTT. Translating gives CASSPRGAKGGYF. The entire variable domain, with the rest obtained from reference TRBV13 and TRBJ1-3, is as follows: AAGVIQSPRHLIKEKRETATLKCYPIPRHDTVYWYQQGPGQDPQFLISFYEKMQSDKGSIPDRFSAQQFSDYHSELNMSSLELGDSALYFCASSPRGAKGGYFGEGSWLTVV.

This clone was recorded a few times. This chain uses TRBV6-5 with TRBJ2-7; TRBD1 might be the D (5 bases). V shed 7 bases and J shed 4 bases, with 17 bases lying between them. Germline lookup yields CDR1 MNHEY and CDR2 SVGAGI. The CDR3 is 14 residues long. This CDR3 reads CASNPYNRGYEQYF. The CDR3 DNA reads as TGTGCCAGCAACCCGTACAATAGGGGTTACGAGCAGTACTTC.

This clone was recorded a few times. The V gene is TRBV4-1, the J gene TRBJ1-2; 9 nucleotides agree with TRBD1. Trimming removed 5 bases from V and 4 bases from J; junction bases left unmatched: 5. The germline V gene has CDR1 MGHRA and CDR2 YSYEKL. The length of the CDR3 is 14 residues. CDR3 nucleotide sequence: TGCGCCAGCAGCTTTGGACAGGGGACCTATGGCTACACCTTC. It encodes CASSFGQGTYGYTF.

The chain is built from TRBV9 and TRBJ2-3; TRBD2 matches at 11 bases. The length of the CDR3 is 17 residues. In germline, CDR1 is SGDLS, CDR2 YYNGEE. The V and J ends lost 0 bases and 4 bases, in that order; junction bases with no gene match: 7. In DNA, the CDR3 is TGTGCCAGCAGCGTAGGTGGATTAGCGGGAGGGCCAGATACGCAGTATTTT. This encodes CASSVGGLAGGPDTQYF.

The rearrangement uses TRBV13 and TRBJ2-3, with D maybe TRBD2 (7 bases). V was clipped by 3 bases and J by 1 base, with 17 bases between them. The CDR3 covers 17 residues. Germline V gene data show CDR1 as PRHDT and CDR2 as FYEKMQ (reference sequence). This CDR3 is CASSLPNRGAGTDTQYF. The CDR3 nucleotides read TGTGCCAGCAGCTTGCCTAACCGGGGGGCGGGCACAGATACGCAGTATTTT. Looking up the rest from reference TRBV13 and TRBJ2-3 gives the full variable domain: AAGVIQSPRHLIKEKRETATLKCYPIPRHDTVYWYQQGPGQDPQFLISFYEKMQSDKGSIPDRFSAQQFSDYHSELNMSSLELGDSALYFCASSLPNRGAGTDTQYFGPGTRLTVL.

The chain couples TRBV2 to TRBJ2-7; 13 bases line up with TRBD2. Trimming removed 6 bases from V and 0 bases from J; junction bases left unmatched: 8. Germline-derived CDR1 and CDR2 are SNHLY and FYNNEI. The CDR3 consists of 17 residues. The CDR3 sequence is CASRERGTSGNSYEQYF. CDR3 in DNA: TGTGCCAGCAGGGAACGAGGGACTAGCGGGAACTCCTACGAGCAGTACTTC. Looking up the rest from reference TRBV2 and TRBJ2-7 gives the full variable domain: EPEVTQTPSHQVTQMGQEVILRCVPISNHLYFYWYRQILGQKVEFLVSFYNNEISEKSEIFDDQFSVERPDGSNFTLKIRSTKLEDSAMYFCASRERGTSGNSYEQYFGPGTRLTVT.

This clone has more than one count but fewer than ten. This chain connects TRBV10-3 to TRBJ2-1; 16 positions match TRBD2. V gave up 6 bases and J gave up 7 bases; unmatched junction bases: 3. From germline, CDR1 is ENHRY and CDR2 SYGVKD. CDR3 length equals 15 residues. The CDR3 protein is CAIRGTSGGDNEQFF. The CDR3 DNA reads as TGTGCCATCAGGGGGACTAGCGGGGGGGATAATGAGCAGTTCTTC.